This is a list of T cell receptor beta chains from one sample in a study of shared clonotypes between healthy human individuals. Data came from immunoSEQ multiplex PCR; TCRdb stores just in-frame clones and leaves some out. The sample includes some 2,100,000 clones, around 95% of them seen just once. The material sequenced was naive CD4+ T cells sorted from blood. The source is a man aged 18 to 30 in good health. The CDR3 runs from the conserved cysteine through the conserved F or W. Fields, in order: J gene, D gene, clone size, V gene, CDR3 protein, CDR3 DNA. A D gene is named only where the DNA matches it firmly. For some rows the clone size is stated as once, few or many, or as a class when expanded; others skip it.

j_call: TRBJ1-3; d_call: TRBD1; clone_size: .; v_call: TRBV5-4; cdr3_aa: CASSLAGTGLRNTIYF; cdr3_nt: TGTGCCAGCAGCTTGGCGGGGACAGGGCTGAGAAACACCATATATTTT
j_call: TRBJ2-7; d_call: .; clone_size: .; v_call: TRBV10-3; cdr3_aa: CATTGSGVTEQYF; cdr3_nt: TGTGCCACCACGGGCAGCGGAGTTACCGAGCAGTACTTC
j_call: TRBJ1-5; d_call: .; clone_size: .; v_call: TRBV2; cdr3_aa: CASSDSTGVSNQPQHF; cdr3_nt: TGTGCCAGCAGTGATAGTACGGGGGTTAGCAATCAGCCCCAGCATTTT
j_call: TRBJ1-4; d_call: TRBD1; clone_size: once; v_call: TRBV4-1; cdr3_aa: CASRQDRGPNEKLFF; cdr3_nt: TGCGCCAGCAGGCAAGACAGGGGCCCTAATGAAAAACTGTTTTTT
j_call: TRBJ2-3; d_call: .; clone_size: .; v_call: TRBV5-1; cdr3_aa: CASSPQPGNQGDTQYF; cdr3_nt: TGCGCCAGCAGCCCCCAGCCGGGGAACCAGGGAGATACGCAGTATTTT
j_call: TRBJ1-1; d_call: TRBD1; clone_size: .; v_call: TRBV2; cdr3_aa: CASSWTGGEIRNTEAFF; cdr3_nt: TGTGCCAGCAGCTGGACAGGAGGGGAGATCCGGAACACTGAAGCTTTCTTT
j_call: TRBJ1-3; d_call: .; clone_size: once; v_call: TRBV5-1; cdr3_aa: CASSSYGGQANSGNTIYF; cdr3_nt: TGCGCCAGCAGCTCCTATGGGGGACAAGCGAATTCTGGAAACACCATATATTTT
j_call: TRBJ2-3; d_call: .; clone_size: .; v_call: TRBV2; cdr3_aa: CASRTGNYRPSDTQYF; cdr3_nt: TGTGCCAGCCGAACGGGGAACTACCGACCGTCCGATACGCAGTATTTT
j_call: TRBJ2-1; d_call: .; clone_size: .; v_call: TRBV2; cdr3_aa: CASSEAPDMGRDEQFF; cdr3_nt: TGTGCCAGCAGTGAAGCTCCGGACATGGGAAGGGATGAGCAGTTCTTC
j_call: TRBJ2-3; d_call: TRBD1; clone_size: .; v_call: TRBV10-3; cdr3_aa: CAITRDRAGDTQYF; cdr3_nt: TGTGCCATCACCCGGGACAGGGCGGGAGATACGCAGTATTTT
j_call: TRBJ2-7; d_call: .; clone_size: .; v_call: TRBV5-6; cdr3_aa: CASSLYEGQGFFYEQYF; cdr3_nt: TGTGCCAGCAGCCTGTACGAAGGGCAGGGGTTTTTCTACGAGCAGTACTTC
j_call: TRBJ1-1; d_call: .; clone_size: once; v_call: TRBV6-5; cdr3_aa: CASSPRRTGNTEAFF; cdr3_nt: TGTGCCAGCAGTCCACGACGGACGGGGAACACTGAAGCTTTCTTT
j_call: TRBJ1-4; d_call: .; clone_size: .; v_call: TRBV6-5; cdr3_aa: CASRPPFGKLFF; cdr3_nt: TGTGCCAGCAGACCCCCATTTGGAAAACTGTTTTTT
j_call: TRBJ2-4; d_call: .; clone_size: .; v_call: TRBV18; cdr3_aa: CASSPPTGENIQYF; cdr3_nt: TGTGCCAGCTCACCACCGACAGGCGAAAACATTCAGTACTTC
j_call: TRBJ1-6; d_call: .; clone_size: .; v_call: TRBV4-1; cdr3_aa: CASSPLGGRGSPLHF; cdr3_nt: TGCGCCAGCAGCCCCTTGGGGGGCCGGGGTTCACCCCTCCACTTT
j_call: TRBJ1-2; d_call: TRBD1; clone_size: .; v_call: TRBV10-3; cdr3_aa: CAISEGVGTGDGYTF; cdr3_nt: TGTGCCATCAGTGAAGGGGTAGGGACAGGGGACGGCTACACCTTC
j_call: TRBJ2-7; d_call: TRBD2; clone_size: .; v_call: TRBV18; cdr3_aa: CASSSMGGRAQGSEQYF; cdr3_nt: TGTGCCAGCTCATCAATGGGCGGGAGGGCTCAAGGCTCCGAGCAGTACTTC
j_call: TRBJ1-6; d_call: .; clone_size: .; v_call: TRBV6-1; cdr3_aa: CASSSRGWNSPLHF; cdr3_nt: TGTGCCAGCAGCTCTCGGGGTTGGAATTCACCCCTCCACTTT
j_call: TRBJ2-1; d_call: .; clone_size: .; v_call: TRBV10-3; cdr3_aa: CAISEQGSYNEQFF; cdr3_nt: TGTGCCATCAGTGAACAGGGTAGCTACAATGAGCAGTTCTTC
j_call: TRBJ1-5; d_call: .; clone_size: .; v_call: TRBV25-1; cdr3_aa: CASRAQGGNQPQHF; cdr3_nt: TGTGCCAGCAGGGCACAGGGTGGCAATCAGCCCCAGCATTTT
j_call: TRBJ2-3; d_call: TRBD1; clone_size: .; v_call: TRBV7-2; cdr3_aa: CASSLVGGVSTDTQYF; cdr3_nt: TGTGCCAGCAGCTTAGTAGGGGGCGTAAGCACAGATACGCAGTATTTT
j_call: TRBJ2-2; d_call: .; clone_size: .; v_call: TRBV30; cdr3_aa: CAWSRTNTGELFF; cdr3_nt: TGTGCCTGGAGTCGCACGAACACCGGGGAGCTGTTTTTT
j_call: TRBJ2-7; d_call: .; clone_size: .; v_call: TRBV2; cdr3_aa: CASRGRATLAEYF; cdr3_nt: TGTGCCAGCAGGGGGCGAGCGACCCTCGCGGAGTACTTC
j_call: TRBJ2-5; d_call: .; clone_size: .; v_call: TRBV10-3; cdr3_aa: CAISRGGSQETQYF; cdr3_nt: TGTGCCATCAGCCGGGGTGGCAGCCAAGAGACCCAGTACTTC
j_call: TRBJ2-7; d_call: .; clone_size: .; v_call: TRBV5-6; cdr3_aa: CASSVIVATRSYEQYF; cdr3_nt: TGTGCCAGCAGCGTCATAGTAGCGACACGCTCCTACGAGCAGTACTTC
j_call: TRBJ2-1; d_call: TRBD1; clone_size: once; v_call: TRBV29-1; cdr3_aa: CSIGQGGNEQFF; cdr3_nt: TGCAGCATAGGACAGGGTGGCAATGAGCAGTTCTTC
j_call: TRBJ1-1; d_call: .; clone_size: .; v_call: TRBV6-5; cdr3_aa: CASSYGGRANTEAFF; cdr3_nt: TGTGCCAGCAGTTATGGCGGACGGGCTAACACTGAAGCTTTCTTT
j_call: TRBJ2-5; d_call: TRBD2; clone_size: .; v_call: TRBV2; cdr3_aa: CASSGDYQETQYF; cdr3_nt: TGTGCCAGCAGTGGGGACTATCAAGAGACCCAGTACTTC
j_call: TRBJ2-5; d_call: .; clone_size: .; v_call: TRBV6-5; cdr3_aa: CASSYGVLQETQYF; cdr3_nt: TGTGCCAGCAGTTACGGGGTCCTTCAAGAGACCCAGTACTTC